Below, 6 T cell receptor beta chains from the same sample are listed, as sequenced in a study of naive and memory T cell subsets. The library had UMIs added by 3' ligation of an oligonucleotide to TCR cDNA. Four PCR rounds used nested alpha and beta constant region primers plus the SP2 primer. TCRdb analysed the 5' RACE reads with MiXCR anew, one entry per CDR3 protein. Among 45,000 to 55,000 distinct CDR3 sequences listed, 4% to 5% were seen once. The origin of the receptors is a female donor in good health.

This clonotype occurred many times. J is TRBJ2-3 and V is TRBV6-5; 13 nucleotides agree with TRBD2. Per germline, CDR1 MNHEY and CDR2 SVGAGI. The CDR3 has 17 amino acids. With V trimmed by 2 bases and J by 3 bases, 5 bases remained unmatched. The CDR3 reads CASSYLLAGGPTDTQYF. In nucleotides, the CDR3 is TGTGCCAGCAGTTACCTACTAGCGGGAGGGCCAACAGATACGCAGTATTTT.

This clonotype appeared many times. The rearrangement uses TRBV27 and TRBJ2-1; D is undetermined. This CDR3 comprises 15 residues. Germline V CDR1 and CDR2: MNHEY, SMNVEV (reference sequence). The V end was cut by 1 base, the J end by 0 bases, with 7 bases between. The CDR3 DNA sequence: TGTGCCAGCAGTTTATGGCTAAGCTCCTACAATGAGCAGTTCTTC. Translation gives CASSLWLSSYNEQFF.

The sample holds many counts of this clonotype. The V gene is TRBV20-1, the J gene TRBJ2-7; D uncertain. The CDR3 sequence is 13 residues long. Germline-derived CDR1 and CDR2 are DFQATT and SNEGSKA (reference sequence). Trimming cost V 4 bases and J 6 bases, with 16 bases left between them. The CDR3 loop is CSATTLRIGEQYF. DNA of the CDR3: TGCAGTGCTACCACTCTCAGGATAGGCGAGCAGTACTTC.

This clonotype was seen repeatedly, ten times or more. The chain is built from TRBV6-5 and TRBJ2-2; 7 bases map to TRBD1. The CDR3 spans 13 residues. V shed 8 bases and J 1 base; nucleotides not matched to a gene: 1. Germline CDR1 is MNHEY and CDR2 is SVGAGI. DNA for the CDR3: TGTGCCAGCCGACAGGGGAACACCGGGGAGCTGTTTTTT. It codes for CASRQGNTGELFF.

Ten or more counts support this clonotype. The rearrangement links TRBV19 to TRBJ1-1, with 9 bases fitting TRBD1. V was pared by 4 bases and J by 11 bases, with 5 bases of the junction left unmatched. The CDR3 sequence is 12 residues long. CDR1 is LNHDA, CDR2 SQIVND, per germline (reference sequence). The CDR3 sequence is CASSTRTGEAFF. CDR3 nucleotide sequence: TGTGCCAGTAGTACCCGGACAGGGGAGGCTTTCTTT.

This clonotype has more than one count but fewer than ten. The chain couples TRBV19 to TRBJ2-1; unclear D gene. Trimming shortened V by 8 bases and J by 2 bases, and 4 bases separated the two germline ends. The CDR3 runs to 11 residues. Germline values: CDR1 LNHDA, CDR2 SQIVND (reference sequence). The CDR3 loop is CASGTYNEQFF. CDR3 DNA sequence: TGTGCCAGTGGAACCTACAATGAGCAGTTCTTC.